This paragraph reports one TCR beta chain. The data derive from a study of radiation and T cells in renal cell carcinoma. Trimming took 0 bases from V and 2 from J, leaving 8 bases between them. The germline CDR1 and CDR2 sequences are SGHRS and YFSETQ. The CDR3 contains 14 residues. Produced via immunoSEQ multiplex PCR; TCRdb's table is partial and in-frame only. The sample consists of some 46,000 clones, 82% of them appearing once. Time point meaning: blood 4 weeks post-SBRT, at nephrectomy. This sample's treatment: 15 Gy SBRT to primary tumor, nephrectomy 4 weeks later. Radiation-treated patients gave blood at baseline, week 2 and week 4.

The TCR originated in a woman in her seventies with renal cell carcinoma. The rearrangement uses TRBV5-1 and TRBJ1-1; D is undetermined. Sequencing used blood, obtained from a patient whose treatment included radiotherapy and nephrectomy. CDR3 sequence: CASSLAEVNTEAFF. CDR3 DNA: TGCGCCAGCAGCTTGGCAGAGGTAAACACTGAAGCTTTCTTT.